This T cell receptor (beta chain) derives from a study of OX40 agonist ivuxolimab in advanced cancers. Whole-study context: The treatment was a fully human IgG2 OX40 agonist, ivuxolimab. Prior anti-PD-1, anti-PD-L1 or anti-CTLA-4 therapy was allowed; 30% to 40% had some. Study observations and caveats: Clonal expansion was seen in CD4+ and CD8+ blood T cells by week 6 at 0.1 to 3.0 mg/kg. In the expanded peripheral T cells, antigen specificity was never determined.

CDR1 SGHVS and CDR2 FQNEAQ come from the germline V gene. Deletions cut 7 bases from V and 1 base from J, with 15 bases between. The CDR3 spans 15 residues. Assay used: immunoSEQ multiplex PCR; TCRdb lists only in-frame clones, some missing. Among approximately 49,000 clones listed, 80% to 90% were seen once. In the case of this clone: Its antigen is still unknown.

V usage is TRBV7-8 and J usage is TRBJ2-3, with D maybe TRBD2 (5 bases). The receptor comes from an adult with an advanced solid tumor such as melanoma, head and neck, liver or kidney cancer. The sequences come from CD4+ or CD8+ T cells sorted from blood, collected in a trial of the OX40 agonist ivuxolimab. Here the CDR3 DNA reads TGTGCCAGCATTCTGGCGGGTGCTGGCACAGATACGCAGTATTTT. Translated, it gives CASILAGAGTDTQYF. The whole variable domain, filled in from reference TRBV7-8 and TRBJ2-3, reads GAGVSQSPRYKVAKRGQDVALRCDPISGHVSLFWYQQALGQGPEFLTYFQNEAQLDKSGLPSDRFFAERPEGSVSTLKIQRTQQEDSAVYLCASILAGAGTDTQYFGPGTRLTVL.